The present TCR beta chain was sequenced within a study of cytotoxic CD8 clonotypes in ibrutinib-treated CLL. Study at large: Investigators reported about 25 partial and 2 complete responses; after median around 6 years, 14 patients remained remitted and some 12 progressed.

TCR beta libraries used around 2.2 micrograms of genomic DNA from cryopreserved PBMCs. There are 16 residues in the CDR3. V shed 4 bases and J 2 bases; nucleotides not matched to a gene: 6. Per germline, CDR1 SNHLY and CDR2 FYNNEI. Produced via immunoSEQ multiplex PCR; TCRdb's table is partial and in-frame only. The top ten clones hold 5.5% to 8% of a sample with some 300,000 clones, more than 65% of them seen once. To note about this clone: The antigen remains undetermined.

General study findings and limits: Clonality rose at ibrutinib response, held steady in sustained remission, and fell toward baseline at progression.

Source: PBMCs, taken before ibrutinib treatment. The V call is TRBV2, the J call TRBJ2-2, with TRBD2 identical over 8 bases. This receptor was taken from a human donor with chronic lymphocytic leukemia. The CDR3 nucleotides are TGTGCCAGCAGTGCCCTAGCGGGCCTTAACACCGGGGAGCTGTTTTTT. As protein: CASSALAGLNTGELFF.